This T cell receptor beta chain was recovered during a study of T cells in localized non-small cell lung cancer. Study results and caveats: Uninvolved adjacent lung had more T cell clonality than any other tissue, topping tumor. Sequencing, confined to only one tumor region, leaves heterogeneity possible. For the top 100 tumor clones, a median roughly 55 also appeared in adjacent lung.

Of note for this clone: Its antigen is as yet unknown.

V lost 4 bases to trimming and J lost 2 bases; unmatched junction nucleotides: 4. Germline V CDR1 and CDR2: SGHDT, YYEEEE. CDR3 size: 15 residues. The assay was immunoSEQ multiplex PCR, and TCRdb's table has in-frame clones only and misses some. This table has 50,000 to 60,000 clones, around 82% appearing once. This receptor was identified in a woman between 35 and 70 years old with stage II lung adenocarcinoma. The V call is TRBV5-6, the J call TRBJ2-1; 9 nucleotides agree with TRBD1. The source was PBMCs, collected before any cancer treatment. In nucleotides, the CDR3 is TGTGCCAGCAGCCCCGGGACAGGGACCTACAATGAGCAGTTCTTC. It yields the protein CASSPGTGTYNEQFF.